This paragraph reports one T cell receptor (beta chain). Its target is unknown. The data are from a study of T-cell memory formation after mild COVID-19. About the study: TCR clusters were mostly donor specific. Whole-study findings and limits: Contracting CD4+ clones lay largely in CM and EM, with CD8+ ones residing in EMRA.

TCRdb analysed the 5' RACE reads with MiXCR anew, one entry per CDR3 protein. This sample has approximately 570,000 distinct CDR3 sequences; more than 15% occur once, and the top ten carry around 12%. This CDR3 comprises 15 residues. Germline CDR1 and CDR2: KGHDR and SFDVKD. V was clipped by 0 bases and J by 2 bases, with 8 bases between them. This receptor was taken from an adult woman who had mild COVID-19 (a few samples of this study predate the infection). Cell type and time point are not known. V usage is TRBV24-1 and J usage is TRBJ2-3; D is uncertain. The specimen was PBMCs or a T cell subset sorted from them (not recorded which). Written as DNA, the CDR3 is TGTGCCACCAGTGATTTGTCCCCAGCCACAGATACGCAGTATTTT. Protein product: CATSDLSPATDTQYF.